This T cell receptor beta chain was sequenced in a study of OX40 agonist ivuxolimab in advanced cancers. Study-wide context: Ivuxolimab was delivered to patients intravenously every 2 weeks at doses spanning 0.01 to 10 mg/kg. Study outcomes and limitations: Nonresponders included some who also had low normalized T-cell clonal expansion.

About this clone: As yet, its antigen is unknown.

V was cut by 0 bases and J by 8 bases, with 11 bases left in between. From germline, CDR1 is GTSNPN and CDR2 SVGIG (reference sequence). CDR3 size: 14 residues. The repertoire was sequenced with immunoSEQ multiplex PCR; TCRdb's copy has only in-frame clones and lacks some. This sample has 95,000 or so clones, with approximately 86% found just once. The TCR comes from an adult with an advanced solid tumor such as melanoma, head and neck, liver or kidney cancer. The specimen was CD4+ or CD8+ T cells sorted from blood, collected in a trial of the OX40 agonist ivuxolimab. The chain combines TRBV30 with TRBJ1-6; D is undetermined. This chain's CDR3 is CAWSVDHADSPLHF. The DNA of the CDR3 is TGTGCCTGGAGTGTAGACCACGCAGATTCACCCCTCCACTTT.